The 14 T cell receptor beta chains below were found in one sample sequenced in a study of blood T cell repertoires in COVID-19. Sequencing was performed with immunoSEQ multiplex PCR; in TCRdb, only in-frame clones are kept and a portion is missing. The sample holds over 200,000 clones, around nine tenths seen once. Sequenced sample: PBMCs or T cells enriched from blood (not recorded which). These receptors were collected from a man aged 25-40 years who had recovered from COVID-19.

This clone was counted between two and nine times. CDR3 amino acids: CAWSRKGETQYF. As DNA, the CDR3 is TGTGCCTGGAGTCGAAAGGGGGAGACCCAGTACTTC. This chain links TRBV30 with TRBJ2-5; a weak D match, TRBD1 (5 bases). From germline, CDR1 is GTSNPN and CDR2 SVGIG (reference sequence). The CDR3 covers 12 residues. V was trimmed by 2 bases and J by 5 bases, leaving 9 bases between them.

The chain recombines TRBV11-2 with TRBJ2-1, with 13 bases identical to TRBD2. CDR3 length equals 16 residues. V was pared by 2 bases and J by 9 bases, with 7 bases of the junction left unmatched. Germline CDR1 is SGHAT and CDR2 is FQNNGV. CDR3 in DNA: TGTGCCAGCAGCTTAACCATACTAGCGGGAGGGCGTGAGCAGTTCTTC. This sequence encodes CASSLTILAGGREQFF.

The J gene is TRBJ2-7, the V gene TRBV6-5; D gene uncertain. Trimming left V 5 bases short and J 0 bases short, with 8 bases between. The CDR3 covers 13 residues. The germline V gene has CDR1 MNHEY and CDR2 SVGAGI. The CDR3 DNA reads TGTGCCAGCAGTCCCCTGGCCTCCTACGAGCAGTACTTC. This gives the protein CASSPLASYEQYF.

The gene calls are TRBV5-4 and TRBJ2-2; a possible D gene is TRBD1 (6 bases). In germline, CDR1 is SGHNT, CDR2 YYREEE (reference sequence). The CDR3 is 13 residues long. Deletions cut 0 bases from V and 9 bases from J, with 9 bases between. CDR3 region: CASSLAQGRELFF. DNA of the CDR3: TGTGCCAGCAGCTTGGCCCAGGGGAGGGAGCTGTTTTTT.

This rearrangement joins TRBV7-9 to TRBJ2-7; 9 nucleotides line up with TRBD1. The CDR3 has 14 amino acids. V lost 3 bases to trimming and J lost 2 bases; unmatched junction nucleotides: 2. Germline V gene data show CDR1 as SEHNR and CDR2 as FQNEAQ (reference sequence). The CDR3 sequence is CASSFGQGPYEQYF. The DNA for the CDR3 is TGTGCCAGCAGCTTCGGACAGGGGCCCTACGAGCAGTACTTC.

The chain links TRBV19 to TRBJ2-7; 11 bases line up with TRBD2. The CDR3 has 15 residues. CDR1 LNHDA and CDR2 SQIVND come from the germline V gene (reference sequence). Trimming removed 6 bases from V and 1 base from J; junction bases left unmatched: 5. The CDR3 sequence: CASRKTSGMSYEQYF. In DNA, the CDR3 is TGTGCCAGTAGGAAGACTAGCGGGATGTCCTACGAGCAGTACTTC.

This clone was detected many times. This chain connects TRBV3-1 (or the pseudogene TRBV3-2) to TRBJ2-2; 9 bases line up with TRBD2. The CDR3 runs to 16 residues. The trim removed 1 base at V and 1 base at J, leaving 1 base unmatched. Per the germline V gene, CDR1 is LGHDT and CDR2 is YNNKEL (reference sequence). DNA for the CDR3: TGTGCCAGCAGCCAAGGGACTAGCGTGAACACCGGGGAGCTGTTTTTT. Translating gives CASSQGTSVNTGELFF.

The V gene is TRBV5-1, the J gene TRBJ2-1; TRBD2 aligns across 12 bases. CDR3 length equals 15 residues. With 2 bases clipped from V and 4 bases from J, the junction kept 1 base outside the gene matches. CDR1 and CDR2 (germline): SGHRS, YFSETQ. Here the CDR3 reads CASSLGLAGYNEQFF. In nucleotides, the CDR3 is TGCGCCAGCAGCTTAGGACTAGCGGGGTACAATGAGCAGTTCTTC.

J is TRBJ2-1 and V is TRBV7-2; 7 nucleotides match TRBD2. V gave up 6 bases and J gave up 5 bases; unmatched junction bases: 13. The CDR3 is made up of 16 amino acids. The germline gives CDR1 SGHTA, CDR2 FQGNSA. The CDR3 DNA follows: TGTGCCAGCAGTTCCATAGGGAGGGCACTAAACAATGAGCAGTTCTTC. This sequence encodes CASSSIGRALNNEQFF.

The genes are TRBV7-9 and TRBJ2-3; D gene ambiguous. CDR1 SEHNR and CDR2 FQNEAQ come from the germline V gene (reference sequence). The V end was cut by 3 bases, the J end by 7 bases, with 14 bases between. CDR3 length equals 14 residues. The CDR3 DNA follows: TGTGCCAGCAGCTTCGGGTGGATCGCGTATACGCAGTATTTT. Protein product: CASSFGWIAYTQYF.

J is TRBJ2-2 and V is TRBV19, with 9 bases identical to TRBD1. Looked up from germline, CDR1 is LNHDA and CDR2 is SQIVND (reference sequence). This CDR3 spans 15 amino acids. V lost 2 bases to trimming and J lost 3 bases; unmatched junction nucleotides: 1. CDR3 residues: CASSIRTGDTGELFF. CDR3 sequence (DNA): TGTGCCAGTAGTATAAGGACAGGGGACACCGGGGAGCTGTTTTTT.

This clone was counted many times. The chain carries TRBV13 and TRBJ2-6; maybe TRBD2 (6 bases). The CDR3 contains 20 residues. The germline CDR1 and CDR2 sequences are PRHDT and FYEKMQ (reference sequence). The V end was cut by 5 bases, the J end by 1 base, with 24 bases between. The CDR3 DNA follows: TGTGCCAGCAGCGGCGGGGTCGAGGCGATTATACAGTCTGGGGCCAACGTCCTGACTTTC. Amino acid sequence: CASSGGVEAIIQSGANVLTF.

V gene TRBV12-3 or TRBV12-4 combines with J gene TRBJ1-4; D is uncertain. The CDR3 is 13 amino acids. V was clipped by 0 bases and J by 11 bases, with 10 bases between them. CDR3 in DNA: TGTGCCAGCAGTTTAGCCGGGGATTCGAAACTGTTTTTT. Translation: CASSLAGDSKLFF.

This clone was counted once. V is TRBV27 and J is TRBJ2-4; no reliable D call. This CDR3 contains 17 residues. The germline gives CDR1 MNHEY, CDR2 SMNVEV (reference sequence). Trimming took 0 bases from V and 0 from J, leaving 12 bases between them. Here the CDR3 DNA reads TGTGCCAGCAGTTTATCAGCAGGCCAAGTAGCCAAAAACATTCAGTACTTC. Its protein is CASSLSAGQVAKNIQYF.